The clone carrying this T cell receptor beta chain was seen a few times. Its antigen is not known. The data belong to a study of T cell responses to AZD1222 COVID-19 vaccine. General study points: No repertoire was sampled before or during the peak T cell response, only after it. Dominant at 160-218 and 743-854, vaccine-associated CD4 TCRs also spanned spike. Clonal diversity was possibly underestimated, and the donors were mostly white British, with more females.

Assay: immunoSEQ multiplex PCR; the TCRdb copy retains only in-frame clones and omits some. The data contain 100,000 to 130,000 clones, about nine tenths of them singletons. Trimming pared 4 bases from V and 8 bases from J, leaving 23 bases between. Per the germline V gene, CDR1 is MGHRA and CDR2 is YSYEKL. CDR3 length: 16 amino acids. The receptor was derived from an adult in good health. The chain has TRBV4-1 and TRBJ1-2; D is unclear. The sequenced sample was peripheral blood, obtained on day 0 of AZD1222 vaccination. CDR3 coding DNA: TGCGCCAGCAGCCCTCTTTTCCGGGAAAGGGCGAAGGGCTACACCTTC. Protein product: CASSPLFRERAKGYTF.